This is a list of T cell receptor beta chains from one sample in a study of blood T cell repertoires in COVID-19. The protocol was immunoSEQ multiplex PCR, while the TCRdb copy is restricted to in-frame clones and leaves out a portion. The sample shows 27,000 or so clones, around nine tenths of them seen only once. Sequencing input: peripheral blood. Source of these receptors: a human donor in a cohort sampled during active COVID-19. The CDR3 runs from the conserved cysteine through the conserved F or W. The D gene is left open where the match is weak. Rows may omit the clone size; those that give it use once, few, many or a size class.

D,J,size,V,DNA,CDR3
-,TRBJ2-5,-,TRBV3-1/TRBV3-2,TGTGCCAGCAGCCAAGAGTTTGGGGAGGCGATCATCCAAGAGACCCAGTACTTC,CASSQEFGEAIIQETQYF
-,TRBJ2-5,-,TRBV14,TGTGCCAGCAGCCAAGCCGATGACTACCGGAATGGTGAGACCCAGTACTTC,CASSQADDYRNGETQYF
-,TRBJ1-6,-,TRBV5-4,TGTGCCAGCAGCCCAGATCTGGAGCAGCGTTCACCCCTCCACTTT,CASSPDLEQRSPLHF
-,TRBJ1-1,few,TRBV2,TGTGCCAGCCGTAGGTTAGAGGGTAAGGAAGCTTTCTTT,CASRRLEGKEAFF
TRBD1,TRBJ1-6,-,TRBV5-1,TGCGCCAGCAGCTTCCGCCCGGGGACAGGGGTCTGGCCCCTCCACTTT,CASSFRPGTGVWPLHF
TRBD1,TRBJ2-3,-,TRBV5-1,TGCGCCAGCAACGCGGGACAGGGGATTAACACAGATACGCAGTATTTT,CASNAGQGINTDTQYF
-,TRBJ2-5,-,TRBV5-4,TGTGCCAGCAGCTTGGGCGGGCCCGGGCAAGAGACCCAGTACTTC,CASSLGGPGQETQYF
-,TRBJ2-7,-,TRBV5-5,TGTGCCAGCAGCTTGGAATGGGAGCAGGCCTACGAGCAGTACTTC,CASSLEWEQAYEQYF
-,TRBJ1-6,-,TRBV12-3/TRBV12-4,TGTGCCAGCAGGGGGGCGGCTGGTTCACCCCTCCACTTT,CASRGAAGSPLHF
TRBD1,TRBJ1-4,-,TRBV7-9,TGTGCCAGCAGCCCGGGACAGGGGGCTCCTGGAGCAACTAATGAAAAACTGTTTTTT,CASSPGQGAPGATNEKLFF
TRBD2,TRBJ2-7,once,TRBV6-5,TGTGCCAGCAGCCGATCAGCGGGAGGAATCTACGAGCAGTACTTC,CASSRSAGGIYEQYF
TRBD2,TRBJ2-1,-,TRBV2,TGTGCCAGCAGTGAAGCACCCGGACTAGCGGGAGGGAGGAGCTCCTACAATGAGCAGTTCTTC,CASSEAPGLAGGRSSYNEQFF
TRBD1,TRBJ2-1,-,TRBV5-1,TGCGCCAGCAGCGCAGGACAGGGGTCCTACAATGAGCAGTTCTTC,CASSAGQGSYNEQFF
-,TRBJ2-7,-,TRBV21-1,TGTGCCATCCGGGGGAGGGTTAACTACGAGCAGTACTTC,CAIRGRVNYEQYF
TRBD2,TRBJ2-3,-,TRBV6-5,TGTGCCAGCAGTTACACCCAGCGGGAGTGGTATTTT,CASSYTQREWYF
-,TRBJ2-2,few,TRBV4-1,TGCGCCAGCAGCCCATCCCAAAACACCGGGGAGCTGTTTTTT,CASSPSQNTGELFF
TRBD1,TRBJ1-5,-,TRBV6-6,TGTGCCAGCAGTTGGACAGGGGGCCGCAATCAGCCCCAGCATTTT,CASSWTGGRNQPQHF
TRBD2,TRBJ2-7,-,TRBV5-5,TGTGCCAGCAACTCGAAAAGACTAGCGGACGAGCAGTACTTC,CASNSKRLADEQYF
-,TRBJ2-2,-,TRBV12-3/TRBV12-4,TGTGCCAGCAGTCCCACTGTGGCCGGGGAGCTGTTTTTT,CASSPTVAGELFF
-,TRBJ2-5,-,TRBV7-9,TGTGCCAGCAGTTTCGGGGAGACCCAGTACTTC,CASSFGETQYF
TRBD1,TRBJ1-4,-,TRBV5-1,TGCGCCAGCGCAGGGGGCGCTAATGAAAAACTGTTTTTT,CASAGGANEKLFF
TRBD1,TRBJ2-2,once,TRBV19,TGTGCCAGTAGTCAACAGGGGGGAGGGAACACCGGGGAGCTGTTTTTT,CASSQQGGGNTGELFF
-,TRBJ1-5,-,TRBV2,TGTGCCAGCAGTGATGGGCAGGTGAGCAATCAGCCCCAGCATTTT,CASSDGQVSNQPQHF
TRBD1,TRBJ2-7,-,TRBV19,TGTGCCAGTAGTATCGGACAGGGGTACGAGCAGTACTTC,CASSIGQGYEQYF
TRBD2,TRBJ2-3,-,TRBV5-1,TGCGCCAGCAGCAGGAGACTAGCGGGAGTATCAGGAGACACGCAGTATTTT,CASSRRLAGVSGDTQYF
-,TRBJ2-7,-,TRBV9,TGTGCCAGCAGCGTAGGAGGCGGTACTTCTCTTGCCTACGAGCAGTACTTC,CASSVGGGTSLAYEQYF
TRBD1,TRBJ1-6,once,TRBV7-9,TGTGCCAGCAGCCCCTCCGGACAGGGTAAATCACCCCTCCACTTT,CASSPSGQGKSPLHF
-,TRBJ1-5,-,TRBV7-2,TGTGCCAGCAGCTTAGGTATTAGCAATCAGCCCCAGCATTTT,CASSLGISNQPQHF
-,TRBJ2-1,-,TRBV6-6,TGTGCCAGCATTTCTGCTGGGGGGGGCGGCTACAATGAGCAGTTCTTC,CASISAGGGGYNEQFF
-,TRBJ2-2,-,TRBV5-4,TGTGCCAGCAAATCTCGCGGAGGGTCGGGCACCGGGGAGCTGTTTTTT,CASKSRGGSGTGELFF
TRBD2,TRBJ2-1,-,TRBV6-5,TGTGCCAGCAGGGTGACAGCGGGGGCAATTGGTGAGCAGTTCTTC,CASRVTAGAIGEQFF
-,TRBJ2-2,-,TRBV3-1/TRBV3-2,TGTGCCAGCAGCCAAGGTTCTAGTTATGGTTTAAGCACCGGGGAGCTGTTTTTT,CASSQGSSYGLSTGELFF
-,TRBJ1-5,-,TRBV28,TGTGCCAGCAACCCGGGTCGGCAGCCCCAGCATTTT,CASNPGRQPQHF
TRBD1,TRBJ1-5,-,TRBV18,TGTGCCAGCTCGCCAAGGACAGGGCACAATCAGCCCCAGCATTTT,CASSPRTGHNQPQHF
TRBD1,TRBJ1-1,-,TRBV19,TGTGCCAGTAACCCGGACAGGGGGCCCTCCTTCGCTGAAGCTTTCTTT,CASNPDRGPSFAEAFF
-,TRBJ1-2,-,TRBV2,TGTGCCAGCAGTGACCACGGGAACTATGGCTACACCTTC,CASSDHGNYGYTF
TRBD2,TRBJ2-5,once,TRBV2,TGTGCCAGCTCTGGGATAGCGGGAGGAACGGAGACCCAGTACTTC,CASSGIAGGTETQYF
-,TRBJ2-3,-,TRBV7-2,TGTGCCAGCAGCTCTACCTTGGTCACAGATACGCAGTATTTT,CASSSTLVTDTQYF
-,TRBJ2-2,-,TRBV5-1,TGCGCCAGCAGTCGACACAACACCGGGGAGCTGTTTTTT,CASSRHNTGELFF
-,TRBJ1-3,-,TRBV12-3/TRBV12-4,TGTGCCAGCAGTCGCGAAGGAAACACCATATATTTT,CASSREGNTIYF
TRBD1,TRBJ2-1,few,TRBV12-5,TGTGCTAGTGGTTTGTTACAGGGGGCGTTTAATGAGCAGTTCTTC,CASGLLQGAFNEQFF
TRBD2,TRBJ2-4,-,TRBV6-5,TGTGCCAGCAGCTCCCGGGACTACCAAAACATTCAGTACTTC,CASSSRDYQNIQYF
-,TRBJ1-1,-,TRBV5-1,TGCGCCAGCAGCCTATCCCGGGGGGACACTGAAGCTTTCTTT,CASSLSRGDTEAFF
TRBD2,TRBJ2-1,-,TRBV5-1,TGCGCCAGCAGCTTAGGACTAGCGATCGATGAGCAGTTCTTC,CASSLGLAIDEQFF
-,TRBJ1-2,-,TRBV6-5,TGTGCCAGCAGCGAGAACAGGGATTCTAACTATGGCTACACCTTC,CASSENRDSNYGYTF
-,TRBJ1-3,-,TRBV12-2,TGTGCAAGTCGCGTAGGTCCAGGGGTTCTGGTTCCCTCTGGAAACACCATATATTTT,CASRVGPGVLVPSGNTIYF
TRBD2,TRBJ2-3,-,TRBV7-3,TGTGCCAGCAGTTCCATAGCGGGAGAGACAGATACGCAGTATTTT,CASSSIAGETDTQYF
-,TRBJ2-1,-,TRBV9,TGTGCCAGCAGCGCTAGTCTCGAGCAGTTCTTC,CASSASLEQFF
TRBD2,TRBJ2-2,-,TRBV7-8,TGTGCCAGCAGCTTCGGCCCGGCCAGCGGGGGATCCTTAAACACCGGGGAGCTGTTTTTT,CASSFGPASGGSLNTGELFF
TRBD2,TRBJ2-7,once,TRBV4-1,TGCGCCAGCAGCCTCAGACCTACTAGCGGGCATAGAGAGCAGTACTTC,CASSLRPTSGHREQYF
-,TRBJ2-3,-,TRBV7-9,TGTGCCAGCAGCTTAGAACGCGCAGATACGCAGTATTTT,CASSLERADTQYF
TRBD1,TRBJ1-4,-,TRBV6-6,TGTGCCAGCAGTCCGGGACAGGGGGGAACGACTAATGAAAAACTGTTTTTT,CASSPGQGGTTNEKLFF
-,TRBJ1-1,-,TRBV25-1,TGTGCCAGCAGTGACCGACACTTAATGAACACTGAAGCTTTCTTT,CASSDRHLMNTEAFF
TRBD2,TRBJ2-3,-,TRBV2,TGTGCCAGCAGTCGGGGGGGGAGCACAGATACGCAGTATTTT,CASSRGGSTDTQYF
TRBD2,TRBJ2-2,-,TRBV5-1,TGCGCCAGCAGCTTCCGACTAGCGGGGGACACCGGGGAGCTGTTTTTT,CASSFRLAGDTGELFF
TRBD1,TRBJ2-6,-,TRBV4-1,TGCGCCAGCAGCCAACATCGGGACAGATTTAAACTTAGCTCTGGGGCCAACGTCCTGACTTTC,CASSQHRDRFKLSSGANVLTF
TRBD1,TRBJ2-7,-,TRBV6-5,TGTGCCAGCAGCCGGACAGGATACGAGCAGTACTTC,CASSRTGYEQYF
-,TRBJ2-7,once,TRBV7-9,TGTGCCAGCAGCTTAGATTGGGGGCGAGACGAGCAGTACTTC,CASSLDWGRDEQYF
TRBD1,TRBJ2-2,-,TRBV30,TGTGCCTGGGCGACAGGGACCGGGGAGCTGTTTTTT,CAWATGTGELFF
-,TRBJ1-2,-,TRBV6-5,TGTGCCAGCAGGCCCCAAGCGGAGTACTATGGCTACACCTTC,CASRPQAEYYGYTF